The 9 T cell receptor beta chains below were found in one sample sequenced in a study of blood T cell repertoires in COVID-19. TCRdb keeps only in-frame clones here, not all; method: immunoSEQ multiplex PCR. The data show tens of thousands of clones, around four fifths seen once. The specimen sequenced was peripheral blood. The receptors originated from a human donor in a cohort sampled during active COVID-19.

The chain couples TRBV18 to TRBJ1-2; D is perhaps TRBD1 (5 bases). V was pared by 0 bases and J by 8 bases, with 13 bases between. CDR3 length: 14 amino acids. Germline lookup yields CDR1 KGHSH and CDR2 LQKENI. CDR3 protein: CASSPPGGPLGYTF. The DNA for the CDR3 is TGTGCCAGCTCACCACCCGGGGGACCGCTCGGCTACACCTTC.

Only one count was recorded for this clone. The chain's CDR3 is CASSLTGDGYTF. CDR3 DNA sequence: TGTGCCAGCAGCCTTACAGGGGACGGCTACACCTTC. V gene TRBV25-1 combines with J gene TRBJ1-2; 7 positions match TRBD1. Trimming at V came to 6 bases and at J to 8 bases, leaving 6 bases not matched to a gene. This CDR3 region has 12 residues. CDR1 is MGHDK, CDR2 SYGVNS, per germline.

The chain carries TRBV5-4 and TRBJ2-7; 9 nucleotides line up with TRBD2. From germline, CDR1 is SGHNT and CDR2 YYREEE (reference sequence). This CDR3 has 14 amino acids. V lost 4 bases and J lost 5; bases outside the gene matches: 7. CDR3 nucleotide sequence: TGTGCCAGCAGCAGTAGCGGGGGAGGAGACGAGCAGTACTTC. Translating it yields CASSSSGGGDEQYF. The complete variable domain, with remaining parts taken from reference TRBV5-4 and TRBJ2-7, reads ETGVTQSPTHLIKTRGQQVTLRCSSQSGHNTVSWYQQALGQGPQFIFQYYREEENGRGNFPPRFSGLQFPNYSSELNVNALELDDSALYLCASSSSGGGDEQYFGPGTRLTVT.

The chain joins TRBV18 to TRBJ2-7; 9 nucleotides agree with TRBD2. From germline, CDR1 is KGHSH and CDR2 LQKENI. J was trimmed by 2 bases and V by 5 bases; bases with no gene match: 7. The length of the CDR3 is 15 residues. The DNA of the CDR3 is TGTGCCAGCTCAGAGAGCGGGGGGAACACCTACGAGCAGTACTTC. It codes for CASSESGGNTYEQYF.

The J gene is TRBJ2-6, the V gene TRBV5-1, with 9 bases identical to TRBD1. The CDR3 length is 17 residues. CDR1 is SGHRS and CDR2 is YFSETQ in the germline V gene. The junction had 3 bases not matched to a gene; V was cut back by 0 bases and J by 2 bases. The CDR3 is CASSLEQGATGANVLTF. The CDR3 DNA sequence: TGCGCCAGCAGCTTGGAACAGGGGGCTACTGGGGCCAACGTCCTGACTTTC.

V and J are TRBV23-1 and TRBJ1-1; 9 nucleotides line up with TRBD1. TRBV23-1 is filed as an ORF, its function uncertain. CDR3 length: 18 amino acids. The V and J ends lost 1 base and 0 bases, in that order; junction bases with no gene match: 9. The CDR3 nucleotides are TGCGCCAGCAGTCAATTGAGGGGGACAGGGCACATGAACACTGAAGCTTTCTTT. The encoded protein is CASSQLRGTGHMNTEAFF.

The chain uses TRBV2 and TRBJ1-1, with D maybe TRBD1 (5 bases). Trimming cost V 1 base and J 4 bases, with 13 bases left between them. The germline gives CDR1 SNHLY, CDR2 FYNNEI. The CDR3 has 15 residues. CDR3 DNA: TGTGCCAGCAGTGAAGGGTGGGGGGGGACCACTGAAGCTTTCTTT. It is translated as CASSEGWGGTTEAFF.

This clone was observed a handful of times. The chain is built from TRBV7-9 and TRBJ1-2; 7 bases map to TRBD1. CDR1 and CDR2 (germline): SEHNR, FQNEAQ (reference sequence). The CDR3 contains 14 residues. The V segment lost 3 bases and the J segment 6 bases; nucleotides outside the gene matches: 7. The CDR3 region has the DNA TGTGCCAGCAGCTTTCGACAGGGTTTGGATGGCTACACCTTC. This gives the protein CASSFRQGLDGYTF.

The gene calls are TRBV30 and TRBJ1-6; tentatively, D is TRBD1 (5 bases). V lost 4 bases to trimming and J lost 10 bases, with 14 bases between them. There are 13 residues in the CDR3. Germline CDR1 and CDR2: GTSNPN and SVGIG (reference sequence). CDR3 region: CAWNNPGDSPLHF. CDR3 bases: TGTGCCTGGAATAACCCGGGGGACTCACCCCTCCACTTT. Together with reference TRBV30 and TRBJ1-6, the CDR3 gives the full variable domain: SQTIHQWPATLVQPVGSPLSLECTVEGTSNPNLYWYRQAAGRGLQLLFYSVGIGQISSEVPQNLSASRPQDRQFILSSKKLLLSDSGFYLCAWNNPGDSPLHFGNGTRLTVT.